The source of this T cell receptor beta chain is a study of blood T cell repertoires in COVID-19. The method was immunoSEQ multiplex PCR; TCRdb's version includes in-frame clones alone and lacks a portion of them. The sample consists of 300,000 to 400,000 clones, approximately 86% of them appearing once. The CDR3 is 13 residues long. Per germline, CDR1 SGHNT and CDR2 YENEEA. Trimming left V 5 bases short and J 13 bases short, with 20 bases between. V gene TRBV11-3 combines with J gene TRBJ1-1; D is perhaps TRBD1 (6 bases). The source material was peripheral blood. This TCR was recovered from a woman aged 60 to 75 with COVID-19, enrolled during active disease. The CDR3 protein is CASSLQGGLDVFF. The CDR3 DNA reads as TGTGCCAGCAGCCTCCAAGGGGGATTGGACGTTTTCTTT.